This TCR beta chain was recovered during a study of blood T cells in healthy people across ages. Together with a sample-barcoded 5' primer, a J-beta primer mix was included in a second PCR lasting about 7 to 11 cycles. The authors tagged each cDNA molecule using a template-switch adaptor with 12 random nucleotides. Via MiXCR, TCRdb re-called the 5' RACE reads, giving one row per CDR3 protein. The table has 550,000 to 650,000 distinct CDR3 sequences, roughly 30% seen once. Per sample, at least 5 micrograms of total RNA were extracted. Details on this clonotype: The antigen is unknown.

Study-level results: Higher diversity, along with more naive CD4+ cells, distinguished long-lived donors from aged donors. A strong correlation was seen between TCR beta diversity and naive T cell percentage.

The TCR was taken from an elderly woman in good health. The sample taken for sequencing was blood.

CDR3 amino acids: CSARGADRDEQYF. DNA for the CDR3: TGCAGTGCTAGAGGTGCCGACAGGGACGAGCAGTACTTC. V and J are TRBV20-1 and TRBJ2-4; 7 bases line up with TRBD1. Judging by the DNA end, TRBJ2-7 fits better; the J call may be wrong. Germline V lookup: CDR1 DFQATT, CDR2 SNEGSKA (reference sequence). This CDR3 comprises 13 residues.